The 12 T cell receptor beta chains listed next were all sequenced from one sample in a study of shared clonotypes between healthy human individuals. The table came from immunoSEQ multiplex PCR; TCRdb's copy has only in-frame clones and leaves some out. Found here are roughly 2.5 million clones, around nine tenths of them singletons; the top ten hold under 0.15%. What was sequenced was naive CD4+ T cells sorted from blood. The subset was: CD45RA+ positively selected. Receptors were obtained from a young man in good health.

The V and J genes are TRBV5-4 and TRBJ2-1; 10 bases align to TRBD1. This CDR3 comprises 14 residues. The V segment lost 4 bases and the J segment 7 bases; nucleotides outside the gene matches: 5. CDR1 and CDR2 (germline): SGHNT, YYREEE (reference sequence). CDR3 sequence (DNA): TGTGCCAGCAGCGTCCGGGACAGGGGTAATGAGCAGTTCTTC. Protein sequence: CASSVRDRGNEQFF.

J is TRBJ2-1 and V is TRBV4-2; D gene unclear. CDR1 and CDR2 (germline): LGHNA, YNFKEQ. Trimming pared 0 bases from V and 7 bases from J, leaving 7 bases between. The CDR3 has 13 residues. CDR3 in amino acids: CASSQELRNEQFF. CDR3 coding DNA: TGTGCCAGCAGCCAAGAGCTTAGGAATGAGCAGTTCTTC.

The V gene is TRBV10-3, the J gene TRBJ2-2, with 11 bases identical to TRBD2. After removal of 9 bases from V and 0 bases from J, the junction contained 6 bases not matched to a gene. Germline assignment: CDR1 ENHRY and CDR2 SYGVKD. The CDR3 runs 16 residues. The CDR3 bases are TGTGCCATTAGACTAGCGGGAAGCGCGAACACCGGGGAGCTGTTTTTT. It yields the protein CAIRLAGSANTGELFF.

The chain uses TRBV21-1 and TRBJ2-2; no DNA check was done on the table's D call, TRBD1. TRBV21-1 is a pseudogene. CDR3 size: 20 residues. The CDR3 bases are TGTGCCAGCAGCAAAGCGGGACAGGGAAAAACTTTCGGGAACACCGGGGAGCTGTTTTTT. Its translation is CASSKAGQGKTFGNTGELFF.

The V gene is TRBV30, the J gene TRBJ2-2, with 9 bases that match TRBD1. This CDR3 has 14 residues. The germline V gene encodes CDR1 GTSNPN and CDR2 SVGIG (reference sequence). The V gene end was trimmed by 7 bases and the J gene end by 5 bases; junction bases not matched to a gene: 8. CDR3 amino acids: CALNRGRETGELFF. CDR3 DNA sequence: TGTGCCTTAAACAGGGGGCGAGAGACCGGGGAGCTGTTTTTT.

The chain employs TRBV6-5 and TRBJ1-6; D is unresolved. The CDR3 has 15 residues. V was pared by 0 bases and J by 7 bases, with 10 bases between. Germline loops: CDR1 MNHEY, CDR2 SVGAGI. DNA of the CDR3: TGTGCCAGCAGTTACTCGAGGGCTCAGAATTCACCCCTCCACTTT. Amino acid sequence: CASSYSRAQNSPLHF.

The chain carries TRBV20-1 and TRBJ1-1; possible D gene TRBD1, 6 bases. The CDR3 has 10 residues. The germline V gene encodes CDR1 DFQATT and CDR2 SNEGSKA (reference sequence). Trimming took off 5 bases at V and 9 bases at J, with 10 bases between the two ends. The CDR3 here is CSAAGDQAFF. The CDR3 nucleotides are TGCAGTGCTGCAGGGGATCAAGCTTTCTTT.

This chain connects TRBV11-2 to TRBJ2-7; 7 bases map to TRBD1. Germline V CDR1 and CDR2: SGHAT, FQNNGV. Unmatched junction bases numbered 12, after V lost 3 bases and J lost 4 bases. The CDR3 loop spans 16 amino acids. The CDR3 loop reads CASSFSSGTAVYEQYF. As DNA, the CDR3 is TGTGCCAGCAGCTTCTCATCCGGGACAGCGGTGTACGAGCAGTACTTC.

The table lists this clone with a count of one. This chain joins TRBV7-2 and TRBJ1-2; TRBD1 matches 10 bases. The germline V gene has CDR1 SGHTA and CDR2 FQGNSA. V dropped 5 bases and J dropped 8; count of bases not matched to a gene: 8. The CDR3 runs 14 residues. The CDR3: CASSPGQGIRGYTF. DNA of the CDR3: TGTGCCAGCAGCCCGGGACAGGGGATTCGGGGCTACACCTTC.

V and J are TRBV28 and TRBJ2-6; no clear D gene. Germline loops: CDR1 MDHEN, CDR2 SYDVKM. CDR3 length: 14 amino acids. V was clipped by 8 bases and J by 0 bases, with 8 bases between them. As DNA, the CDR3 is TGTGCCAGCTCCGATTTCTCTGGGGCCAACGTCCTGACTTTC. The encoded protein is CASSDFSGANVLTF.

In this sample, this clone turned up a few times. This chain joins TRBV5-4 and TRBJ1-2; D unresolved. Trimming left V 4 bases short and J 8 bases short, with 12 bases between. This CDR3 contains 12 residues. The germline V gene encodes CDR1 SGHNT and CDR2 YYREEE (reference sequence). The CDR3 nucleotides are TGTGCCAGCAGCCCATCAGGCGACGGCTACACCTTC. Translating gives CASSPSGDGYTF. Full variable domain (outside the CDR3, taken from reference TRBV5-4 and TRBJ1-2): ETGVTQSPTHLIKTRGQQVTLRCSSQSGHNTVSWYQQALGQGPQFIFQYYREEENGRGNFPPRFSGLQFPNYSSELNVNALELDDSALYLCASSPSGDGYTFGSGTRLTVV.

This clone was detected once. The chain combines TRBV10-2 with TRBJ2-7; 10 nucleotides agree with TRBD1. Germline CDR1 reads WSHSY; CDR2 reads SAAADI. The CDR3 runs 15 residues. J gave up 4 bases and V 7 bases, and 10 bases lay outside the gene matches. The CDR3 nucleotides are TGCGCCAGCACCTCTTGGGACAGGGGTCGGTACGAGCAGTACTTC. Translation gives CASTSWDRGRYEQYF.